The clone carrying this T cell receptor beta chain was counted at least ten times. The antigen remains undetermined. This sample is part of a study of shared clonotypes between healthy human individuals. Study findings and constraints: It was only blood that was sampled, and tissue repertoires likely differ. An effect of sequencing depth on clonotype sharing among donors was expected.

Loaded into unsorted PBMC replicate PCRs was 300 ng DNA, about 30,000 T cell genomes. This table comes from immunoSEQ multiplex PCR, and its TCRdb copy is limited to in-frame clones, with some not included. Among about 490,000 clones, more than 65% were seen once, and the ten largest hold 10% to 15%. Germline CDR1 and CDR2: SGHRS and YFSETQ. The ends lost 0 bases at V and 4 bases at J; junction bases unmatched: 5. The CDR3 loop spans 16 amino acids. V gene TRBV5-1 combines with J gene TRBJ2-7; 12 bases match TRBD2. The receptor comes from a woman between 35 and 50 years old in good health. Some clones in this sample may be carry-over from other donors' samples. Sequencing used PBMCs. The CDR3 region is CASSLGLAGVGYEQYF. The CDR3 DNA is TGCGCCAGCAGCTTGGGACTAGCGGGAGTGGGGTACGAGCAGTACTTC.